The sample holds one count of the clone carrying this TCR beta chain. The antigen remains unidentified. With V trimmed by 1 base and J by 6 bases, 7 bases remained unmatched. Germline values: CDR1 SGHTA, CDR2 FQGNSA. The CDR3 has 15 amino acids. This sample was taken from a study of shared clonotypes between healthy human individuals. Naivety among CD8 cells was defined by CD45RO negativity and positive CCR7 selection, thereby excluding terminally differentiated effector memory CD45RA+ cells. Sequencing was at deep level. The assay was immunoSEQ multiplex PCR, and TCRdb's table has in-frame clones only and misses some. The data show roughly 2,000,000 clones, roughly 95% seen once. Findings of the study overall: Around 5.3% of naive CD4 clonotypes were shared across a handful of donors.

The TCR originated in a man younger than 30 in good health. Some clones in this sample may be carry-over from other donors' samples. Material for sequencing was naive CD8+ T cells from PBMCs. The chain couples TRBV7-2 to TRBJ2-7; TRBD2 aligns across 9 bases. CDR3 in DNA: TGTGCCAGCAGCTTAGAGGGCGGGAGGGCCTTCGAGCAGTACTTC. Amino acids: CASSLEGGRAFEQYF.